This T cell receptor beta chain was observed in a study of CD8 T cells in ankylosing spondylitis. Per the germline V gene, CDR1 is DFQATT and CDR2 is SNEGSKA (reference sequence). The CDR3 spans 15 residues. After removal of 8 bases from V and 6 bases from J, the junction contained 13 bases not matched to a gene. Preparation of TCR beta libraries was done by quantitative 5'-RACE with molecular barcodes. Using its own MiXCR run on the 5' RACE reads, TCRdb lists one record per CDR3 protein. The sample includes 35,000 to 45,000 distinct CDR3 sequences, approximately 9.9% seen only once; the top ten take roughly 1.5%. This clonotype has a count of ten or more.

The genes are TRBV20-1 and TRBJ2-1; 10 positions match TRBD1. The sequencing input was blood, either unsorted or a sorted T cell fraction (not recorded which). The clonotype comes from a male donor with ankylosing spondylitis or in good health (not recorded which). The CDR3 loop is CSSLRTGGGLNEQFF. In DNA form, the CDR3 reads TGCAGTTCCCTCAGGACAGGGGGAGGCCTCAATGAGCAGTTCTTC.